This T cell receptor (beta chain) was retrieved from a study of beta chain features in type 1 diabetes. This clone appeared a few times. Its target is not known. Per germline, CDR1 SGHTA and CDR2 FQGNSA. J lost 5 bases, V lost 4 bases, and 15 bases had no gene match. The CDR3 totals 18 residues. Of the isolated RNA, all was reverse transcribed, and so the sequenced material was expressed TCRB transcripts. The assay was immunoSEQ multiplex PCR, and TCRdb's table has in-frame clones only and misses some. This table has about 340,000 clones, about a tenth appearing once. Study findings and constraints: All four CD4+ subsets of Type 1 diabetes patients contained TCRB CDR3s that were moderately but significantly shorter.

Material: central memory CD4+ T cells from blood. V is TRBV7-2 and J is TRBJ2-3; 10 bases line up with TRBD2. The receptor was isolated from a man aged 30 to 45 with type 1 diabetes. CDR3 amino acids: CASSSGASGGPRGDTQYF. The CDR3 coding sequence is TGTGCCAGCAGCTCGGGGGCTAGCGGGGGCCCCCGGGGAGATACGCAGTATTTT.